The 30 T cell receptor beta chains reported below all come from one sample, sequenced in a study of T cell changes during pregnancy in multiple sclerosis. The repertoire was sequenced with immunoSEQ multiplex PCR; TCRdb's copy has only in-frame clones and lacks some. The sample holds tens of thousands of clones; 92% are singletons and the top ten take approximately 1.8%. The source material was peripheral blood, sampled in the first trimester of pregnancy. These receptor sequences come from a female donor in good health, enrolled as a control in a pregnancy study.

The chain is built from TRBV5-4 and TRBJ2-2; D perhaps matches TRBD1 (6 bases). Germline V gene data show CDR1 as SGHNT and CDR2 as YYREEE (reference sequence). The CDR3 has 14 amino acids. V dropped 4 bases and J dropped 5 bases, with 12 bases sitting between them. CDR3: CASSPGQTTGELFF. CDR3 DNA: TGTGCCAGCAGCCCGGGACAAACAACCGGGGAGCTGTTTTTT.

The V gene is TRBV29-1, the J gene TRBJ2-5; 9 bases are shared with TRBD2. Germline CDR1 reads SQVTM; CDR2 reads ANQGSEA. Trimming cost V 1 base and J 5 bases; bases outside gene matches: 11. CDR3 size: 16 residues. The DNA of the CDR3 is TGCAGCGTTGAAGTTTCGCCTCTAGCGGGGAGGGAGACCCAGTACTTC. Translating it yields CSVEVSPLAGRETQYF.

This clone was seen just once. The chain links TRBV6-4 to TRBJ2-4; TRBD2 might be the D (5 bases). Germline V gene sequence: CDR1 MRHNA, CDR2 SNTAGT. V gave up 6 bases and J gave up 9 bases, with 18 bases separating them. This CDR3 has 14 amino acids. CDR3: CASSAHGEEGIQYF. The CDR3 DNA follows: TGTGCCAGCAGCGCTCATGGGGAAGAGGGCATTCAGTACTTC.

This rearrangement joins TRBV5-1 to TRBJ2-5, with 10 bases fitting TRBD2. This CDR3 has 14 amino acids. Per the germline V gene, CDR1 is SGHRS and CDR2 is YFSETQ. V lost 5 bases and J lost 3; bases outside the gene matches: 4. For the CDR3, the DNA is TGCGCCAGCAGAGCTAGCGGGAGTAAAGAGACCCAGTACTTC. Protein product: CASRASGSKETQYF.

This clone was detected only once. The chain joins TRBV6-5 to TRBJ2-5, with D possibly being TRBD2 (6 bases). Germline CDR1 is MNHEY and CDR2 is SVGAGI. The CDR3 is made up of 13 amino acids. V dropped 7 bases and J dropped 3 bases, with 12 bases sitting between them. The CDR3 sequence is CASTQPGEETQYF. CDR3 nucleotides: TGTGCCAGCACCCAACCGGGGGAAGAGACCCAGTACTTC.

The chain employs TRBV5-1 and TRBJ2-3, with D maybe TRBD2 (6 bases). This CDR3 has 15 residues. From germline, CDR1 is SGHRS and CDR2 YFSETQ. The V gene lost 1 base and the J gene lost 2 bases, with 11 bases spanning the gap. The CDR3 loop is CASSLRESPTDTQYF. CDR3 DNA sequence: TGCGCCAGCAGCTTGCGGGAGTCTCCCACAGATACGCAGTATTTT.

The gene calls are TRBV5-1 and TRBJ2-2; 7 bases fit TRBD1. V was pared by 2 bases and J by 6 bases, with 10 bases of the junction left unmatched. The CDR3 contains 16 residues. CDR1 and CDR2 from the germline V gene are SGHRS and YFSETQ. The CDR3 nucleotides read TGCGCCAGCAGCTTTACGGGACAGTTTGCCGCCGGGGAGCTGTTTTTT. The encoded protein is CASSFTGQFAAGELFF.

This sequence joins TRBV5-1 and TRBJ2-6, with 10 bases that match TRBD1. With 1 base clipped from V and 1 base from J, the junction kept 8 bases outside the gene matches. The CDR3 is 19 amino acids. CDR1 is SGHRS and CDR2 is YFSETQ in the germline V gene. The CDR3 is CASSLSGTGVVSGANVLTF. The CDR3 DNA reads as TGCGCCAGCAGCTTGTCCGGGACAGGGGTGGTTTCTGGGGCCAACGTCCTGACTTTC.

The chain couples TRBV2 to TRBJ2-2; D possibly corresponds to TRBD1 (6 bases). There are 18 residues in the CDR3. V lost 2 bases and J lost 2, with 18 bases in between. CDR1 and CDR2 from the germline V gene are SNHLY and FYNNEI. CDR3 loop: CASSESLGNRDNTGELFF. The DNA of the CDR3 is TGTGCCAGCAGTGAATCACTCGGGAACAGGGATAACACCGGGGAGCTGTTTTTT.

Here the CDR3 DNA reads TGCGCCAGCAGTCCCGTCCCCGGACAGGGGAGCCACGAGCAGTACTTC. Its protein is CASSPVPGQGSHEQYF. This chain uses TRBV5-1 with TRBJ2-7, with 9 bases that match TRBD1. The CDR3 length is 16 residues. CDR1 and CDR2 (germline): SGHRS, YFSETQ. The V and J ends lost 5 bases and 5 bases, in that order; junction bases with no gene match: 14.

V is TRBV6-1 and J is TRBJ2-7; 10 bases fit TRBD1. Germline assignment: CDR1 MNHNS and CDR2 SASEGT. J was trimmed by 3 bases and V by 4 bases; bases with no gene match: 6. The CDR3 is 15 residues long. The CDR3 DNA is TGTGCCAGCAGTGGCCCCGGGACAGGGGACTACGAGCAGTACTTC. This gives the protein CASSGPGTGDYEQYF.

The chain links TRBV5-4 to TRBJ2-2, with 7 bases that match TRBD1. V lost 2 bases, J lost 3 bases, and 7 bases stayed unmatched. The CDR3 totals 16 residues. Germline V gives CDR1 SGHNT, CDR2 YYREEE (reference sequence). CDR3 protein: CASSLPNRGDTGELFF. The DNA of the CDR3 is TGTGCCAGCAGCTTACCAAACAGGGGCGACACCGGGGAGCTGTTTTTT.

This clone has only one observation. The chain uses TRBV7-9 and TRBJ2-1; TRBD1 matches at 9 bases. The V and J ends lost 3 bases and 10 bases, in that order; junction bases with no gene match: 13. CDR1 and CDR2 (germline): SEHNR, FQNEAQ (reference sequence). This CDR3 spans 16 amino acids. The CDR3 region is CASSFNTGGVLGEQFF. The CDR3, as DNA: TGTGCCAGCAGCTTCAATACAGGGGGCGTTTTAGGCGAGCAGTTCTTC.

The chain carries TRBV5-1 and TRBJ2-6; D gene unclear. The V end lost 1 base, the J end lost 2 bases, and 7 bases lay between the germline ends. Germline loops: CDR1 SGHRS, CDR2 YFSETQ. This CDR3 contains 15 residues. The CDR3 here is CASSLLTAGANVLTF. CDR3 sequence (DNA): TGCGCCAGCAGCTTGTTAACAGCTGGGGCCAACGTCCTGACTTTC.

The V call is TRBV7-9, the J call TRBJ2-3; the D gene is possibly TRBD2 (6 bases). This CDR3 is built from 14 residues. The germline V gene has CDR1 SEHNR and CDR2 FQNEAQ (reference sequence). V shed 3 bases and J shed 6 bases, with 13 bases lying between them. The CDR3 bases are TGTGCCAGCAGCTTGGAGACTAGTTTGGATACGCAGTATTTT. This translates into CASSLETSLDTQYF.

The V gene is TRBV7-9, the J gene TRBJ1-1; 8 nucleotides agree with TRBD1. The germline V gene encodes CDR1 SEHNR and CDR2 FQNEAQ (reference sequence). CDR3 length: 13 amino acids. Trimming at V came to 7 bases and at J to 1 base, leaving 2 bases not matched to a gene. As DNA, the CDR3 is TGTGCCAGCAACAGGGGGACGAACACTGAAGCTTTCTTT. Translating gives CASNRGTNTEAFF.

The V call is TRBV7-2, the J call TRBJ2-3; 10 nucleotides align to TRBD2. Germline values: CDR1 SGHTA, CDR2 FQGNSA. Germline trimming cut 5 bases from V and 2 bases from J; bases unmatched to any gene: 7. CDR3 length: 16 amino acids. CDR3 DNA: TGTGCCAGCAGCACCCGACTAGCGGGTGTCACAGATACGCAGTATTTT. This sequence encodes CASSTRLAGVTDTQYF.

This clone showed up just a few times. The V call is TRBV6-1, the J call TRBJ1-5; the D is unclear. The CDR3 covers 15 residues. Deletions cut 1 base from V and 3 bases from J, with 10 bases between. Germline V gene sequence: CDR1 MNHNS, CDR2 SASEGT. The CDR3 nucleotides are TGTGCCAGCAGTGAAGTGGGCAGCAACAATCAGCCCCAGCATTTT. This gives the protein CASSEVGSNNQPQHF.

V gene TRBV6-5 combines with J gene TRBJ2-7; D is possibly TRBD2 (6 bases). The CDR3 runs 14 residues. CDR1 and CDR2 (germline): MNHEY, SVGAGI. The V and J ends lost 2 bases and 6 bases respectively, with 14 bases between them. CDR3 nucleotides: TGTGCCAGCAGTTACGGGGGGATGGGGTCCGAGCAGTACTTC. Protein: CASSYGGMGSEQYF.

A note on this clone: Its ends do not fully match the called genes, so a read error is possible. The chain couples TRBV20-1 to TRBJ1-2; no firm D call. This CDR3 contains 11 residues. Germline V gives CDR1 DFQATT, CDR2 SNEGSKA (reference sequence). The CDR3 here is CSVRHYPGYTF. The CDR3 DNA reads as TGCAGTGTTAGACACTACCCTGGCTACACCTTC.

The rearrangement uses TRBV27 and TRBJ2-7; 8 nucleotides match TRBD1. Germline CDR1 is MNHEY and CDR2 is SMNVEV (reference sequence). This CDR3 contains 14 residues. V shed 5 bases and J 6 bases; nucleotides not matched to a gene: 9. The CDR3, as DNA: TGTGCCAGCAGTGTACGGCAGGGGGCGGGCGAGCAGTACTTC. Encoded protein: CASSVRQGAGEQYF.

V gene TRBV27 combines with J gene TRBJ1-1, with TRBD1 identical over 7 bases. J gave up 1 base and V 2 bases, and 1 base lay outside the gene matches. The V gene's germline CDR1 is MNHEY and CDR2 SMNVEV (reference sequence). CDR3 size: 14 residues. For the CDR3, the DNA is TGTGCCAGCAGTTTACGGGACAGGAACACTGAAGCTTTCTTT. It yields the protein CASSLRDRNTEAFF.

This sequence joins TRBV7-2 and TRBJ1-1; a possible D gene is TRBD1 (5 bases). V gave up 2 bases and J gave up 2 bases, with 9 bases separating them. This CDR3 is built from 14 residues. Germline V lookup: CDR1 SGHTA, CDR2 FQGNSA. In DNA form, the CDR3 reads TGTGCCAGCAGCTTACGGGGGGTAAACACTGAAGCTTTCTTT. Its translation is CASSLRGVNTEAFF. The full variable domain, completed using reference TRBV7-2 and TRBJ1-1, is GAGVSQSPSNKVTEKGKDVELRCDPISGHTALYWYRQSLGQGLEFLIYFQGNSAPDKSGLPSDRFSAERTGGSVSTLTIQRTQQEDSAVYLCASSLRGVNTEAFFGQGTRLTVV.

The chain employs TRBV11-2 and TRBJ2-1; 7 nucleotides line up with TRBD2. Germline V CDR1 and CDR2: SGHAT, FQNNGV. Trimming at V came to 1 base and at J to 1 base, leaving 4 bases not matched to a gene. The CDR3 consists of 16 residues. DNA of the CDR3: TGTGCCAGCAGCTTAGGCGGGAGTGTTTCCTACAATGAGCAGTTCTTC. It codes for CASSLGGSVSYNEQFF.

V and J are TRBV27 and TRBJ2-6, with no clear D. Germline CDR1 and CDR2: MNHEY and SMNVEV (reference sequence). V gave up 5 bases and J gave up 1 base, with 12 bases separating them. The CDR3 sequence is 16 residues long. The CDR3 spells CASSPEQTSGANVLTF. DNA for the CDR3: TGTGCCAGCAGTCCTGAACAGACGTCTGGGGCCAACGTCCTGACTTTC.

This chain links TRBV19 with TRBJ2-1; no definite D call. The germline V gene has CDR1 LNHDA and CDR2 SQIVND (reference sequence). The V and J ends lost 7 bases and 0 bases respectively, with 22 bases between them. CDR3 length equals 18 residues. CDR3 in amino acids: CASTTLRDFPSSYNEQFF. The CDR3 nucleotides are TGTGCCAGTACCACCCTTCGAGACTTTCCGAGCTCCTACAATGAGCAGTTCTTC.

The count of this clone is one. The rearrangement uses TRBV19 and TRBJ2-1, with TRBD2 identical over 8 bases. Germline V gives CDR1 LNHDA, CDR2 SQIVND (reference sequence). The CDR3 is 15 amino acids. V lost 3 bases, J lost 6 bases, and 7 bases stayed unmatched. CDR3 nucleotides: TGTGCCAGTAGTATTAGCGGGACACAATTCAATGAGCAGTTCTTC. This sequence encodes CASSISGTQFNEQFF.

The chain carries TRBV4-1 and TRBJ1-4, with D unclear. The CDR3 is 15 amino acids. V lost 3 bases and J 1 base, leaving 9 bases between the germline ends. The germline gives CDR1 MGHRA, CDR2 YSYEKL. The CDR3 nucleotides read TGCGCCAGCAGCCAGTACGGAGTAACTAATGAAAAACTGTTTTTT. It is translated as CASSQYGVTNEKLFF.

This chain connects TRBV19 to TRBJ2-4, with 7 bases aligning to TRBD2. The CDR3 contains 17 residues. The V gene's germline CDR1 is LNHDA and CDR2 SQIVND (reference sequence). The V segment lost 5 bases and the J segment 0 bases; nucleotides outside the gene matches: 10. CDR3 protein: CASSVAGETLAKNIQYF. The CDR3 nucleotides read TGTGCCAGTAGTGTGGCGGGGGAGACACTAGCCAAAAACATTCAGTACTTC.

The chain recombines TRBV7-9 with TRBJ2-7; no clear D gene. Germline V lookup: CDR1 SEHNR, CDR2 FQNEAQ (reference sequence). V was trimmed by 4 bases and J by 4 bases, leaving 5 bases between them. This CDR3 has 11 residues. CDR3 coding DNA: TGTGCCAGCAGCTCCCGTTACGAGCAGTACTTC. Encoded protein: CASSSRYEQYF.